The source of this T cell receptor beta chain is a study of cytomegalovirus exposure and HLA in healthy donors. General observations from the study: In a later analysis, a missense DCLRE1C variant was linked to TCR beta V- and J-gene trimming. TRBV6-2, TRBV6-3 and some other V segments were unresolvable in 87-base-pair reads.

PCR amplification relied on 60 Vbeta primers (plus 13 Jbeta primers). The protocol was immunoSEQ multiplex PCR, while the TCRdb copy is restricted to in-frame clones and leaves out a portion. Of some 95,000 clones listed, about three quarters are singletons. In regard to this clone: Its antigen remains unknown.

After removal of 4 bases from V and 0 bases from J, the junction contained 5 bases not matched to a gene. Germline CDR1 is MDHEN and CDR2 is SYDVKM. This CDR3 is 16 amino acids long. This clonotype was sampled from a man aged 45 to 65 in good health and CMV-seropositive. The V call is TRBV28, the J call TRBJ1-4; 7 nucleotides align to TRBD1. The sequencing sample was made of PBMCs. CDR3 amino acids: CASSSGQESTNEKLFF. The CDR3 DNA reads TGTGCCAGCAGTTCAGGACAGGAGTCAACTAATGAAAAACTGTTTTTT.